Listed here are 24 T cell receptor beta chains from one sample, sequenced in a study of tumor and adjacent non-tumor tissue in lung cancer. A modified ARM-PCR protocol with three rounds of nested PCR amplified TCRbeta. TCRdb analysed the multiplex PCR reads with MiXCR anew, one entry per CDR3 protein. This table has some 74,000 distinct CDR3 sequences, around 77% appearing once. RNA was extracted from bulk tissue without any cell sorting. The sample was lung tumor tissue. Receptors were obtained from a middle-aged woman with non-small cell lung cancer.

The DNA of the CDR3 is TGTGCCAGCAGTGAAAGGAAGGGGCTCCCCTACGAGCAGTACTTC. Its translation is CASSERKGLPYEQYF. V usage is TRBV6-6 and J usage is TRBJ2-7; a weak D match, TRBD1 (5 bases). Germline V gene sequence: CDR1 MNHNY, CDR2 SVGAGI (reference sequence). This CDR3 contains 15 residues. The V gene lost 5 bases and the J gene lost 2 bases, with 16 bases spanning the gap.

About this clonotype itself: One junction end disagrees with the germline gene, perhaps due to a read error. The V call is TRBV5-6, the J call TRBJ2-2, with D hard to call. This CDR3 is 13 amino acids long. CDR1 and CDR2 from the germline V gene are SGHDT and YYEEEE. Here the CDR3 DNA reads TGTGCCGGCAGCAAAGTATACCCCGGGGAGCTGTTTTTT. Amino acids: CAGSKVYPGELFF.

A word on this clonotype: An end of the junction differs from the germline gene, which may be a read error. This chain joins TRBV6-6 and TRBJ2-7; TRBD1 might be the D (6 bases). The V gene's germline CDR1 is MNHNY and CDR2 SVGAGI (reference sequence). The CDR3 is made up of 12 amino acids. This CDR3 reads CASILQGYDQYF. CDR3 nucleotides: TGTGCCAGCATTTTACAGGGATACGATCAGTACTTC.

The V gene is TRBV7-2, the J gene TRBJ2-1; possible D gene TRBD2, 6 bases. From germline, CDR1 is SGHTA and CDR2 FQGNSA. Trimming took off 5 bases at V and 4 bases at J, with 12 bases between the two ends. This CDR3 has 14 residues. CDR3 nucleotides: TGTGCCAGCAGCAATCCGGGGGTTTACAATGAGCAGTTCTTC. It translates to CASSNPGVYNEQFF.

Notes on this clonotype: One end of the junction is discordant with germline, which a read error may explain. This sequence joins TRBV5-1 and TRBJ2-2; D gene unclear. The germline V gene has CDR1 SGHRS and CDR2 YFSETQ. This CDR3 has 16 amino acids. CDR3 bases: TGCGCCAGCTGCTTGGTGGTCGGAGTTGATGTCGGGGAGCTGTTTTTT. This codes for CASCLVVGVDVGELFF.

As for this clonotype: Sequence at one end of the junction differs from germline and may be a read error. The V and J genes are TRBV6-6 and TRBJ1-4, with TRBD1 as a possible D gene (6 bases). The germline V gene has CDR1 MNHNY and CDR2 SVGAGI (reference sequence). This CDR3 is 16 amino acids long. CDR3: CAGSYSILEGGEKLFF. The CDR3, as DNA: TGCGCCGGCAGTTACTCGATCTTGGAGGGGGGTGAGAAACTGTTTTTT.

As regards this clonotype: A read error may account for a junction end that differs from germline. The chain recombines TRBV6-1 with TRBJ2-2; 8 bases fit TRBD2. Looked up from germline, CDR1 is MNHNS and CDR2 is SASEGT. The CDR3 has 16 amino acids. CDR3: CTSSESAGGNTGELLF. CDR3 nucleotide sequence: TGTACCAGCAGTGAAAGTGCGGGAGGCAACACCGGGGAGCTGCTTTTT.

Concerning this clonotype: It may be a read error: a sequence one base away is much more abundant. The V and J genes are TRBV6-2 or TRBV6-3 and TRBJ2-7, with D possibly matching TRBD2 (5 bases). The CDR3 covers 14 residues. From germline, CDR1 is MNHEY and CDR2 SVGEGT. As DNA, the CDR3 is TGTGTCAGCACCACATCGGGGAGTCAGGACGAGCAGTACTTC. This sequence encodes CVSTTSGSQDEQYF.

In this sample, this clonotype turned up many times. This sequence joins TRBV6-5 and TRBJ2-7; D is unclear. This CDR3 has 15 amino acids. In germline, CDR1 is MNHEY, CDR2 SVGAGI. Trimming pared 2 bases from V and 1 base from J, leaving 12 bases between. The CDR3 loop reads CASSYAPTSSYEQYF. CDR3 DNA: TGTGCCAGCAGTTACGCCCCCACAAGTTCCTACGAGCAGTACTTC.

In the case of this clonotype: With a much larger clone just one base away, this may be a read error. The CDR3, as DNA: TGTGCCAGCAGCTTACGAACAGGACCTGGGGCCAACGTCCTGACTTTC. It is translated as CASSLRTGPGANVLTF. The chain combines TRBV7-8 with TRBJ2-6; D possibly corresponds to TRBD1 (5 bases). This CDR3 region has 16 residues. V lost 2 bases, J lost 2 bases, and 10 bases lay in between. Germline V gene data show CDR1 as SGHVS and CDR2 as FQNEAQ.

This clonotype was seen many times. The V gene is TRBV5-1, the J gene TRBJ2-2; 8 bases agree with TRBD1. The CDR3 has 15 residues. V was clipped by 5 bases and J by 4 bases; unmatched bases: 7. Germline V gene lookup returns CDR1 SGHRS and CDR2 YFSETQ. CDR3 sequence (DNA): TGCGCCAGCAGTTCGGGACAGGCGGCCACCGGGGAGCTGTTTTTT. It translates to CASSSGQAATGELFF.

This sequence joins TRBV11-2 and TRBJ1-5; D gene uncertain. Germline V CDR1 and CDR2: SGHAT, FQNNGV. Trimming left V 5 bases short and J 3 bases short, with 23 bases between. There are 18 residues in the CDR3. For the CDR3, the DNA is TGTGCCAGCAGCACTGTTTCTCGCCTAGAGCGCATCAATCAGCCCCAGCATTTT. It encodes CASSTVSRLERINQPQHF.

This clonotype came up once. Relative to the germline gene, one junction end is altered; a read error may explain this. The chain links TRBV11-2 to TRBJ2-6, with D tentatively TRBD1 or TRBD2 (5 bases each). Germline CDR1 reads SGHAT; CDR2 reads FQNNGV. The CDR3 contains 14 residues. For the CDR3, the DNA is TGTGCCAGTAGCCAAACAGCCGGGGCCAACGCCCTGACTTTC. It yields the protein CASSQTAGANALTF. Full variable domain (rest looked up from reference TRBV11-2 and TRBJ2-6): EAGVAQSPRYKIIEKRQSVAFWCNPISGHATLYWYQQILGQGPKLLIQFQNNGVVDDSQLPKDRFSAERLKGVDSTLKIQPAKLEDSAVYLCASSQTAGANALTFGAGSRLTVL.

The J gene is TRBJ2-3, the V gene TRBV29-1; tentatively, D is TRBD1 (5 bases). CDR3 length: 12 residues. CDR1 SQVTM and CDR2 ANQGSEA come from the germline V gene. The CDR3, as DNA: TGCAGACCAAGCTTCAGGGCATATACGCAGTATTTT. Residues: CRPSFRAYTQYF.

This clonotype was counted a few times. Germline and junction disagree at one end, which may indicate a read error. The V gene is TRBV11-2, the J gene TRBJ2-7; a weak D match, TRBD1 (6 bases). Germline CDR1 reads SGHAT; CDR2 reads FQNNGV. This CDR3 comprises 14 residues. The CDR3 nucleotides are TGTGCTAGCAGCGTTCCCGGGACATCCAACGAGCACTACTTC. This sequence encodes CASSVPGTSNEHYF.

The table lists this clonotype with many counts. The chain couples TRBV6-5 to TRBJ1-3; a possible D gene is TRBD1 (5 bases). Trimming left V 5 bases short and J 0 bases short, with 11 bases between. Germline V gives CDR1 MNHEY, CDR2 SVGAGI. This CDR3 spans 15 amino acids. CDR3 region: CASSPRGASGNTIYF. The CDR3 bases are TGTGCCAGCAGTCCCCGAGGGGCCTCTGGAAACACCATATATTTT.

Of note for this clonotype: A read error may produce the germline difference seen at one junction end. This chain uses TRBV20-1 with TRBJ2-7; D is perhaps TRBD2 (6 bases). Germline CDR1 and CDR2: DFQATT and SNEGSKA (reference sequence). This CDR3 contains 12 residues. Here the CDR3 reads CSAPDGGTEQYF. The CDR3 bases are TGCAGTGCCCCCGACGGGGGAACCGAGCAGTATTTC.

A word on this clonotype: Its ends do not fully match the called genes, so a read error is possible. The rearrangement links TRBV11-2 to TRBJ2-2, with D hard to call. Per the germline V gene, CDR1 is SGHAT and CDR2 is FQNNGV. The CDR3 covers 16 residues. The CDR3 is CASILALRSSTGELFF. Here the CDR3 DNA reads TGTGCCAGCATCTTAGCTCTCAGGTCGAGCACCGGGGAGCTGTTTTTT.

The V call is TRBV29-1, the J call TRBJ2-2; TRBD1 matches 8 bases. The CDR3 has 15 residues. The V gene's germline CDR1 is SQVTM and CDR2 ANQGSEA. With V trimmed by 6 bases and J by 2 bases, 8 bases remained unmatched. The DNA for the CDR3 is TGCAGCGTCCTAGCAGGGGGCGGTAACACCGGGGAGCTGTTTTTT. Amino acid sequence: CSVLAGGGNTGELFF.

Turning to this clonotype: The junction shows a germline mismatch at one end, possibly a read error. The chain recombines TRBV11-2 with TRBJ2-7; the D gene is possibly TRBD2 (7 bases). Germline V gives CDR1 SGHAT, CDR2 FQNNGV. The CDR3 covers 16 residues. The CDR3 nucleotides are TGTACCAGCAGCTTGACTATCGAGGGGGGGGGCTACGAGCAGTACTTC. Amino acid sequence: CTSSLTIEGGGYEQYF.

This sequence joins TRBV4-1 and TRBJ1-1; possibly TRBD1 for D (5 bases). Germline V gives CDR1 MGHRA, CDR2 YSYEKL. The ends were cut back, 1 base at V and 1 base at J, with 13 bases in the middle. The CDR3 spans 16 residues. The CDR3 sequence is CASSQASRGANTEAFF. CDR3 nucleotides: TGCGCCAGCAGCCAAGCATCAAGGGGCGCGAACACTGAAGCTTTCTTT.

On this clonotype: The conserved phenylalanine or tryptophan normally closing the CDR3 is absent here, so this likely arose from a read error. This sequence joins TRBV5-4 and TRBJ2-1; 9 bases match TRBD2. The CDR3 sequence is 14 residues long. The junction had 2 bases not matched to a gene; V was cut back by 2 bases and J by 5 bases. Germline V gives CDR1 SGHNT, CDR2 YYREEE (reference sequence). The CDR3 is CASSLTSGHNEQFL. CDR3 bases: TGTGCCAGCAGCTTAACTAGCGGGCACAATGAGCAGTTCTTA.

A remark on this clonotype: One junction end disagrees with the germline gene, perhaps due to a read error. V usage is TRBV2 and J usage is TRBJ1-4, with D tentatively TRBD1 (5 bases). Germline-derived CDR1 and CDR2 are SNHLY and FYNNEI. The length of the CDR3 is 15 residues. The CDR3 bases are TGTGTCAGCTTATTCGGAGGACAAATTAATGAAAAACTGTTTTTT. Its protein product is CVSLFGGQINEKLFF. Complete variable domain (other parts from reference TRBV2 and TRBJ1-4): EPEVTQTPSHQVTQMGQEVILRCVPISNHLYFYWYRQILGQKVEFLVSFYNNEISEKSEIFDDQFSVERPDGSNFTLKIRSTKLEDSAMYFCVSLFGGQINEKLFFGSGTQLSVL.

Remarks on this clonotype: A much larger clone sits a single nucleotide away, making a read error possible. The CDR3 DNA is TGTGCCATCAGTGCCGGGACAGGGATGACATACAATGAGCAGTTCTTC. Protein product: CAISAGTGMTYNEQFF. The chain couples TRBV28 to TRBJ2-1, with TRBD1 identical over 9 bases. Germline CDR1 MDHEN, CDR2 SYDVKM. The CDR3 has 16 residues. Variable domain in full (rest from reference TRBV28 and TRBJ2-1): DVKVTQSSRYLVKRTGEKVFLECVQDMDHENMFWYRQDPGLGLRLIYFSYDVKMKEKGDIPEGYSVSREKKERFSLILESASTNQTSMYLCAISAGTGMTYNEQFFGPGTRLTVL.